This is a list of T cell receptor beta chains from one sample in a study of CD8 T cells in Susac syndrome. TCRdb used MiXCR to reprocess the immunoSEQ multiplex PCR reads, holding one entry per CDR3 protein. The profile shows approximately 170,000 distinct CDR3 sequences, 92% of them singletons. The sample consisted of CD4+ T cells from PBMCs. The receptors stem from a human donor in good health. Each CDR3 is given without its conserved first and last residue. Fields, in order: V gene, CDR3 protein.

TRBV23-1 | ASSQPGSGGYT
TRBV2 | ASRTGTANQPQH
TRBV24-1 | ATSGPLSSGGSLGDEQF
TRBV6-6 | ASSPSEAGELF
TRBV6-2/TRBV6-3 | ASSGLGPYEQY
TRBV12-3/TRBV12-4 | ASGDFGGYT
TRBV9 | ASSVAGSAGEQF
TRBV28 | ASNGQRVYGYT
TRBV6-2/TRBV6-3 | ASNQVGAQPQH
TRBV7-6 | ASSLGQGRSGEQY
TRBV2 | ASSEGQGIYNEQF
TRBV18 | ASSPGQFATEAF
TRBV7-3 | ASSLTPGRGETQY
TRBV6-5 | ASNMGTESSYEQY
TRBV12-3/TRBV12-4 | ASSLRDGPYEQY
TRBV28 | ASSLRDRGSNQPQH
TRBV20-1 | SPDSLTTNQPQH
TRBV25-1 | ASSAPGTSRGYGYT
TRBV5-1 | ASSLEGAHEQY
TRBV29-1 | SAEGGPLDYEQY
TRBV20-1 | SIGRLAGVSEQF
TRBV6-2/TRBV6-3 | ASSYGRRVTEAF
TRBV3-1 | ASSPGLGGPYEQY
TRBV20-1 | SARDMTGPGNTIY